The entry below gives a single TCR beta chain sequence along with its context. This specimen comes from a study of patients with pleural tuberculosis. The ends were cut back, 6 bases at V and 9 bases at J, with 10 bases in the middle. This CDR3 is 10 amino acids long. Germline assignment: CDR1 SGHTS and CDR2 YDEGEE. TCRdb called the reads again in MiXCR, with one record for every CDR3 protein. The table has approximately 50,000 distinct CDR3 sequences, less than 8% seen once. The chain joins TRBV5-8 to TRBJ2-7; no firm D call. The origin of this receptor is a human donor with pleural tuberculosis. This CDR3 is CASTWMGQYF. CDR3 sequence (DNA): TGTGCCAGCACCTGGATGGGGCAGTACTTC. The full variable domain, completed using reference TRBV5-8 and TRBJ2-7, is EAGVTQSPTHLIKTRGQQATLRCSPISGHTSVYWYQQALGLGLQFLLWYDEGEERNRGNFPPRFSGRQFPNYSSELNVNALELEDSALYLCASTWMGQYFGPGTRLTVT.